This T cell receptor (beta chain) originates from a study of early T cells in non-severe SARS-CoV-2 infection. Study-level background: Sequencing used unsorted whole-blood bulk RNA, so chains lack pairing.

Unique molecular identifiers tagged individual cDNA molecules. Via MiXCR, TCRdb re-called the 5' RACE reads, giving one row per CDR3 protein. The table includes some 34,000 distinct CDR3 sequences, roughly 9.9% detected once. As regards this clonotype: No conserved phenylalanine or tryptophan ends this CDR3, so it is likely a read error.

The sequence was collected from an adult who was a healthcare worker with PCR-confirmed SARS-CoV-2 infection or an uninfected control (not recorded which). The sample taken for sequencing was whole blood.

CDR3 amino acids: CASSTLTDTQYS. The CDR3 coding sequence is TGTGCCAGCAGCACCCTAACAGATACGCAGTATTCT. The J gene is TRBJ2-3, the V gene TRBV2; D gene ambiguous. CDR3 length: 12 amino acids. Trimming stripped 6 bases from V and 3 bases from J, with 7 bases between. CDR1 SNHLY and CDR2 FYNNEI come from the germline V gene.